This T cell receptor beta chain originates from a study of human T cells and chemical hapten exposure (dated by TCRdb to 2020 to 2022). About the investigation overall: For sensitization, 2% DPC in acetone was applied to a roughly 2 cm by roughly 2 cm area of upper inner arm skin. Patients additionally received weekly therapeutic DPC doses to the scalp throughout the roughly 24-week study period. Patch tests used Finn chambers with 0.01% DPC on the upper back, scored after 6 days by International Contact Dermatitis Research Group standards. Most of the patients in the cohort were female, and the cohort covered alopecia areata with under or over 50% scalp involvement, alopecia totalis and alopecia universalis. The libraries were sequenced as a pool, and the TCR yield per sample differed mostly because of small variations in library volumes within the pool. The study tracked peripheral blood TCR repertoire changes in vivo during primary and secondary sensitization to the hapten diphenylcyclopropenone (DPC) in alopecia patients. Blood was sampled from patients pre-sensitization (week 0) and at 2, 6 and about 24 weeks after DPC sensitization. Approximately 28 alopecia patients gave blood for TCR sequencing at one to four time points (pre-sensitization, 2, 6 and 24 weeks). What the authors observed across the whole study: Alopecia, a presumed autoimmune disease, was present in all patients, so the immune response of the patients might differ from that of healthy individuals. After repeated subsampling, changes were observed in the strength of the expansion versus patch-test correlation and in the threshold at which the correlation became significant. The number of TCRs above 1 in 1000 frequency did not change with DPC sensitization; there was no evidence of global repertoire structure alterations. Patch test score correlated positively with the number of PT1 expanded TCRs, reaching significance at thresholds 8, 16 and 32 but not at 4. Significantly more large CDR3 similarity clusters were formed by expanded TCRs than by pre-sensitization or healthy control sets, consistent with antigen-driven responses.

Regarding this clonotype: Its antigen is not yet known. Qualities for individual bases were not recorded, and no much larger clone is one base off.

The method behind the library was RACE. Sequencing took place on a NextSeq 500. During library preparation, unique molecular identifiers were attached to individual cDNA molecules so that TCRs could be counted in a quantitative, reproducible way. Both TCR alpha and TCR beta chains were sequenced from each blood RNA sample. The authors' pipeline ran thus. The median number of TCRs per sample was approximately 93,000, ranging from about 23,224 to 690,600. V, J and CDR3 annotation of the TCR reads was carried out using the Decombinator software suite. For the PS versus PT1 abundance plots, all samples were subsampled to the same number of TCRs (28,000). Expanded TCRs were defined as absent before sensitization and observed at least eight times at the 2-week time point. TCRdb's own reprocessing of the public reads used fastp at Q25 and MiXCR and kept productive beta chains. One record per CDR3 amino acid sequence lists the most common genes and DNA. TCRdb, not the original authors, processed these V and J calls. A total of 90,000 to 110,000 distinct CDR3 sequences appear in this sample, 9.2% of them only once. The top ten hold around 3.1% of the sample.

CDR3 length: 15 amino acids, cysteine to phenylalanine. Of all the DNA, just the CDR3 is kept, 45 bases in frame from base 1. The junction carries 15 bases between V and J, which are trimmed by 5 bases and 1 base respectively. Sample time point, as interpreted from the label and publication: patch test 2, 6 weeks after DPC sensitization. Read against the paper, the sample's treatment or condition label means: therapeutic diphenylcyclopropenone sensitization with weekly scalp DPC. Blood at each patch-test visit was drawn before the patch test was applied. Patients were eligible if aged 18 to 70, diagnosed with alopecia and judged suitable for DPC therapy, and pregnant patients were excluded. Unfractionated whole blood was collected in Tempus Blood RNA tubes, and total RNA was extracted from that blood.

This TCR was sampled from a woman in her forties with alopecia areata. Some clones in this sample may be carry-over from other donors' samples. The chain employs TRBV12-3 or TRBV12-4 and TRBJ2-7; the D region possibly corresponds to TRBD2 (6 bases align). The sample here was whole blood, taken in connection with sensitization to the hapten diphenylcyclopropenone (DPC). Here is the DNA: TGTGCCAGCAGTCAACGGGGGAGAGGGTCCTACGAGCAGTACTTC. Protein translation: CASSQRGRGSYEQYF.